The next 26 T cell receptor beta chains were all read from a single sample in a study of blood T cell repertoires in COVID-19. Method: immunoSEQ multiplex PCR; TCRdb's copy keeps in-frame clones and lacks some. Of around 260,000 clones listed, roughly 86% were seen once; the top ten hold over 2%. Sequencing was performed on peripheral blood. Receptors were obtained from a woman aged 45-65 years with acute or convalescent COVID-19.

The rearrangement links TRBV2 to TRBJ1-4; a possible D gene is TRBD1 (6 bases). The CDR3 has 16 amino acids. CDR1 SNHLY and CDR2 FYNNEI come from the germline V gene. V shed 2 bases and J shed 10 bases, with 20 bases lying between them. Here the CDR3 DNA reads TGTGCCAGCAGTGAAAGGTCGGGGGGCTTCGAGGGAAAACTGTTTTTT. Its translation: CASSERSGGFEGKLFF.

This chain uses TRBV19 with TRBJ2-1; perhaps TRBD2 as D (5 bases). From germline, CDR1 is LNHDA and CDR2 SQIVND (reference sequence). V was clipped by 5 bases and J by 0 bases, with 14 bases between them. The CDR3 covers 16 residues. The CDR3 DNA sequence: TGTGCCAGTAGTTTGGCTAGCAGCCGCTCCTACAATGAGCAGTTCTTC. Its translation is CASSLASSRSYNEQFF.

The J gene is TRBJ1-2, the V gene TRBV6-5; D is ambiguous. CDR1 MNHEY and CDR2 SVGAGI come from the germline V gene. CDR3 size: 13 residues. V lost 5 bases, J lost 1 base, and 8 bases lay in between. The CDR3 sequence: CASSQHLNYGYTF. The CDR3 DNA is TGTGCCAGCAGTCAACATCTTAACTATGGCTACACCTTC.

V usage is TRBV7-8 and J usage is TRBJ1-1, with D perhaps matching TRBD1 (5 bases). Germline CDR1 SGHVS, CDR2 FQNEAQ. The CDR3 is made up of 14 amino acids. V shed 2 bases and J shed 5 bases, with 12 bases lying between them. Here the CDR3 DNA reads TGTGCCAGCAGCTTACCGGGGGATGGGACTGAAGCTTTCTTT. Translation gives CASSLPGDGTEAFF.

The chain couples TRBV18 to TRBJ1-4; TRBD1 matches at 7 bases. There are 15 residues in the CDR3. CDR1 KGHSH and CDR2 LQKENI come from the germline V gene. With 0 bases clipped from V and 4 bases from J, the junction kept 2 bases outside the gene matches. CDR3 region: CASSPPGQNNEKLFF. In DNA, the CDR3 is TGTGCCAGCTCACCACCGGGACAGAATAATGAAAAACTGTTTTTT.

V usage is TRBV24-1 and J usage is TRBJ2-1; TRBD1 agrees at 9 bases. With 4 bases clipped from V and 2 bases from J, the junction kept 5 bases outside the gene matches. The germline V gene encodes CDR1 KGHDR and CDR2 SFDVKD. This CDR3 has 16 amino acids. This CDR3 reads CATSDAGTGPYNEQFF. DNA for the CDR3: TGTGCCACCAGTGACGCCGGGACAGGGCCCTACAATGAGCAGTTCTTC.

V is TRBV24-1 and J is TRBJ2-5; 7 bases are shared with TRBD2. The V and J ends lost 3 bases and 4 bases, in that order; junction bases with no gene match: 7. Germline values: CDR1 KGHDR, CDR2 SFDVKD. The CDR3 spans 15 residues. The CDR3 loop is CATSDLSSGGETQYF. CDR3 sequence (DNA): TGTGCCACCAGTGATCTCTCCTCGGGAGGAGAGACCCAGTACTTC.

The chain combines TRBV2 with TRBJ1-2, with a weak D call TRBD1 (5 bases). The germline V gene has CDR1 SNHLY and CDR2 FYNNEI. Trimming left V 7 bases short and J 6 bases short, with 15 bases between. This CDR3 is 13 amino acids long. CDR3 coding DNA: TGTGCCAGCACCGCAGAAGACAGCAATGGCTACACCTTC. Translation: CASTAEDSNGYTF.

This clone was counted ten times or more. J is TRBJ2-1 and V is TRBV20-1, with D possibly TRBD2 on 5 matching bases. Germline V CDR1 and CDR2: DFQATT, SNEGSKA (reference sequence). Trimming pared 3 bases from V and 0 bases from J, leaving 9 bases between. The CDR3 runs to 14 residues. CDR3 sequence: CSASKRDSYNEQFF. As DNA, the CDR3 is TGCAGTGCTAGTAAGAGGGACTCCTACAATGAGCAGTTCTTC.

V usage is TRBV28 and J usage is TRBJ2-7, with D possibly TRBD2 on 6 matching bases. This CDR3 contains 12 residues. The V gene's germline CDR1 is MDHEN and CDR2 SYDVKM. V was trimmed by 6 bases and J by 2 bases, leaving 8 bases between them. CDR3 in amino acids: CASRGGTYEQYF. The CDR3, as DNA: TGTGCCAGCAGGGGGGGTACCTACGAGCAGTACTTC. Supplemented by reference TRBV28 and TRBJ2-7, the full variable domain reads DVKVTQSSRYLVKRTGEKVFLECVQDMDHENMFWYRQDPGLGLRLIYFSYDVKMKEKGDIPEGYSVSREKKERFSLILESASTNQTSMYLCASRGGTYEQYFGPGTRLTVT.

The chain combines TRBV5-1 with TRBJ1-2, with 8 bases matching TRBD1. V was pared by 4 bases and J by 4 bases, with 18 bases of the junction left unmatched. Germline-derived CDR1 and CDR2 are SGHRS and YFSETQ. The CDR3 totals 18 residues. For the CDR3, the DNA is TGCGCCAGCAGCCCGGCAGGGGGCCCTACACTTTCAATCTATGGCTACACCTTC. Its protein is CASSPAGGPTLSIYGYTF.

The rearrangement links TRBV6-6 to TRBJ1-2; TRBD1 agrees at 11 bases. The CDR3 consists of 16 residues. Germline-derived CDR1 and CDR2 are MNHNY and SVGAGI (reference sequence). Unmatched junction bases numbered 4, after V lost 4 bases and J lost 0 bases. This chain's CDR3 is CASSFGQGAPNYGYTF. The CDR3 DNA is TGTGCCAGCAGTTTCGGACAGGGGGCTCCTAACTATGGCTACACCTTC.

The chain recombines TRBV3-1 (or the pseudogene TRBV3-2) with TRBJ2-7, with 7 positions matching TRBD1. Germline values: CDR1 LGHDT, CDR2 YNNKEL (reference sequence). This CDR3 comprises 14 residues. The V segment lost 3 bases and the J segment 5 bases; nucleotides outside the gene matches: 7. CDR3 DNA sequence: TGTGCCAGCAGCCACCGGGACAGCCCCCACGAGCAGTACTTC. This translates into CASSHRDSPHEQYF.

The rearrangement links TRBV5-1 to TRBJ2-5; 7 bases line up with TRBD2. After removal of 4 bases from V and 3 bases from J, the junction contained 9 bases not matched to a gene. The CDR3 extends over 15 amino acids. Germline CDR1 SGHRS, CDR2 YFSETQ. Written as DNA, the CDR3 is TGCGCCAGCAGCGTGTCGTCGACTAGCAAAGAGACCCAGTACTTC. It codes for CASSVSSTSKETQYF.

This clone turned up a few times. The V call is TRBV14, the J call TRBJ2-7; D is undetermined. The germline V and J ends were trimmed by 0 bases and 6 bases, with 9 bases remaining between them. Germline CDR1 and CDR2: SGHDN and FVKESK. CDR3 length: 13 amino acids. The CDR3 nucleotides read TGTGCCAGCAGCCAAGATAGGCGGTCCGAGCAGTACTTC. Translating gives CASSQDRRSEQYF.

J is TRBJ1-2 and V is TRBV29-1; D call uncertain. The CDR3 extends over 12 amino acids. CDR1 and CDR2 from the germline V gene are SQVTM and ANQGSEA. Trimming removed 4 bases from V and 2 bases from J, with 8 bases in between. The CDR3 sequence is CSVVETNYGYTF. Written as DNA, the CDR3 is TGCAGCGTTGTGGAGACCAACTATGGCTACACCTTC.

The genes are TRBV24-1 and TRBJ2-1, with 8 bases that match TRBD2. V lost 3 bases to trimming and J lost 8 bases; unmatched junction nucleotides: 11. Germline values: CDR1 KGHDR, CDR2 SFDVKD. The CDR3 loop spans 16 amino acids. CDR3: CATSDTSRGGPYEQFF. The DNA of the CDR3 is TGTGCCACCAGTGATACTTCCCGGGGGGGCCCATATGAGCAGTTCTTC.

The rearrangement joins TRBV29-1 to TRBJ1-1, with a weak D call TRBD1 (6 bases). Germline CDR1 reads SQVTM; CDR2 reads ANQGSEA. The ends were cut back, 6 bases at V and 0 bases at J, with 20 bases in the middle. The CDR3 covers 16 residues. This chain's CDR3 is CSVELQGLLMNTEAFF. In nucleotides, the CDR3 is TGCAGCGTCGAACTACAGGGATTACTAATGAACACTGAAGCTTTCTTT.

This clone has just a few counts. The rearrangement uses TRBV7-9 and TRBJ1-1, with a possible D match to TRBD1 (5 bases). The CDR3 covers 13 residues. V was trimmed by 5 bases and J by 1 base, leaving 8 bases between them. From germline, CDR1 is SEHNR and CDR2 FQNEAQ (reference sequence). Written as DNA, the CDR3 is TGTGCCAGCAGCCTCAGGGAGAACACTGAAGCTTTCTTT. It yields the protein CASSLRENTEAFF.

A single count supports this clone. The chain has TRBV7-9 and TRBJ1-5; the match to TRBD1 covers 9 bases. There are 15 residues in the CDR3. Trimming at V came to 3 bases and at J to 3 bases, leaving 3 bases not matched to a gene. The germline gives CDR1 SEHNR, CDR2 FQNEAQ (reference sequence). The CDR3 nucleotides read TGTGCCAGCAGCTTTGGGGACAGGGCCAATCAGCCCCAGCATTTT. Translated: CASSFGDRANQPQHF.

The V call is TRBV6-5, the J call TRBJ1-4; a possible D gene is TRBD1 (5 bases). V shed 5 bases and J shed 7 bases, with 14 bases lying between them. Germline lookup yields CDR1 MNHEY and CDR2 SVGAGI. This CDR3 has 14 residues. DNA for the CDR3: TGTGCCAGCAGTCCCCACCAAGGGGTTGAAAAACTGTTTTTT. Amino acids: CASSPHQGVEKLFF.

In nucleotides, the CDR3 is TGTGCCAGCAGCGTAGGGGCCAGGGCAAATAAAGAGACCCAGTACTTC. Its protein product is CASSVGARANKETQYF. This chain connects TRBV9 to TRBJ2-5, with D tentatively TRBD1 (5 bases). Germline V gene lookup returns CDR1 SGDLS and CDR2 YYNGEE. The CDR3 is 16 amino acids. V was clipped by 0 bases and J by 3 bases, with 15 bases between them.

The CDR3 DNA reads as TGCGCCAGCAGTGTGCCCCTTACTAGCGGAAGCACAGATACGCAGTATTTT. As protein: CASSVPLTSGSTDTQYF. This chain connects TRBV10-2 to TRBJ2-3; 8 nucleotides align to TRBD2. Unmatched junction bases numbered 9, after V lost 4 bases and J lost 0 bases. The CDR3 extends over 17 amino acids. Looked up from germline, CDR1 is WSHSY and CDR2 is SAAADI.

This chain uses TRBV5-1 with TRBJ2-3, with 7 positions matching TRBD1. Germline lookup yields CDR1 SGHRS and CDR2 YFSETQ. V was clipped by 2 bases and J by 2 bases; unmatched bases: 5. This CDR3 is built from 15 residues. This CDR3 reads CASSFSGQNTDTQYF. CDR3 in DNA: TGCGCCAGCAGCTTCTCGGGACAGAACACAGATACGCAGTATTTT.

The genes are TRBV11-2 and TRBJ2-7, with 8 bases lining up with TRBD1. There are 16 residues in the CDR3. Per germline, CDR1 SGHAT and CDR2 FQNNGV. After removal of 5 bases from V and 2 bases from J, the junction contained 11 bases not matched to a gene. As DNA, the CDR3 is TGTGCCAGCAGCGACCTCACCGGGACAGGTCCCTACGAGCAGTACTTC. This encodes CASSDLTGTGPYEQYF.

The V call is TRBV5-4, the J call TRBJ1-4, with 10 bases identical to TRBD1. In germline, CDR1 is SGHNT, CDR2 YYREEE (reference sequence). The V gene end was trimmed by 4 bases and the J gene end by 8 bases; junction bases not matched to a gene: 8. This CDR3 is built from 15 residues. The CDR3 coding sequence is TGTGCCAGCAGCGAGTGGACAGGGGGAGACGAAAAACTGTTTTTT. This translates into CASSEWTGGDEKLFF.